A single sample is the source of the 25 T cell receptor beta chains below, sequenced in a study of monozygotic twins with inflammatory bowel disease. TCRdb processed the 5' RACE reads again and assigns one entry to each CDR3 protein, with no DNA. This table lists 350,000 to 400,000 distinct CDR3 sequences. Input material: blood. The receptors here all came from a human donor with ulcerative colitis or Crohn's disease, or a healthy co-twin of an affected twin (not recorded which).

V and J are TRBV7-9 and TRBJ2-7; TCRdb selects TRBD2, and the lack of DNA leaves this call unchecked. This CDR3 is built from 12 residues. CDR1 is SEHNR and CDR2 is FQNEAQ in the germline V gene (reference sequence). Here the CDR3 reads CASSRGISEQYF.

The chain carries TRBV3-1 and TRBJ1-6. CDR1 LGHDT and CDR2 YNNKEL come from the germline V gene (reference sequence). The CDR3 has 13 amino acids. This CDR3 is CASSTNLDSPLHF. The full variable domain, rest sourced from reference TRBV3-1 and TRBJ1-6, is DTAVSQTPKYLVTQMGNDKSIKCEQNLGHDTMYWYKQDSKKFLKIMFSYNNKELIINETVPNRFSPKSPDKAHLNLHINSLELGDSAVYFCASSTNLDSPLHFGNGTRLTVT.

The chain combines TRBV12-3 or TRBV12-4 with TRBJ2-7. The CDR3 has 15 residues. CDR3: CASSLWQGISYEQYF.

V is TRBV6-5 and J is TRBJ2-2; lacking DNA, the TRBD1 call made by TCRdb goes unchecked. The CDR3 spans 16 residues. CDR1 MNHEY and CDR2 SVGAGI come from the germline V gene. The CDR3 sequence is CASSSPTGRGTGELFF.

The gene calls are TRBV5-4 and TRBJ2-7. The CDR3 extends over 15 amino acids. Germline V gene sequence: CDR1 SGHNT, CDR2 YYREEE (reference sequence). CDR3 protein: CASSLGAVRPYEQYF. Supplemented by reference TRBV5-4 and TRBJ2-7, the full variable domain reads ETGVTQSPTHLIKTRGQQVTLRCSSQSGHNTVSWYQQALGQGPQFIFQYYREEENGRGNFPPRFSGLQFPNYSSELNVNALELDDSALYLCASSLGAVRPYEQYFGPGTRLTVT.

CDR3 amino acids: CSARTGTPYNEQFF. This sequence joins TRBV20-1 and TRBJ2-1; as DNA is missing, the TRBD1 call by TCRdb cannot be tested. Germline V gives CDR1 DFQATT, CDR2 SNEGSKA (reference sequence). The CDR3 has 14 amino acids.

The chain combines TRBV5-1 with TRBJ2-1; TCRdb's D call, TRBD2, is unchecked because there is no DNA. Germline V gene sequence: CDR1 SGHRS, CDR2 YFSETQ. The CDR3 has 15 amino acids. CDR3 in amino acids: CASSDPSGGYNEQFF.

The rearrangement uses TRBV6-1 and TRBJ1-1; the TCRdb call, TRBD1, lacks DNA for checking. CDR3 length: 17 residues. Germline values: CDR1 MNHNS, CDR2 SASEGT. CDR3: CASSARDRGYMVTEAFF.

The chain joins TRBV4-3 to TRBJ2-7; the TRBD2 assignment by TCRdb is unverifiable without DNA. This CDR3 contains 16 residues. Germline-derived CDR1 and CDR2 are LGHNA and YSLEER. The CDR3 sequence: CASSQVVAGGGYEQYF.

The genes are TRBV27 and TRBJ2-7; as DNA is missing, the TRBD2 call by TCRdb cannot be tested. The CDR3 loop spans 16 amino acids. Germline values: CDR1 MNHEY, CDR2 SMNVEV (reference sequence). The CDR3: CASRKTSGRVLYEQYF.

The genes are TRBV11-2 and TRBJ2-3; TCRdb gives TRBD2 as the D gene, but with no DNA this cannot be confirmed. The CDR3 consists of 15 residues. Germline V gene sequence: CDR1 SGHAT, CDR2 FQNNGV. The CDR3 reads CASNNRDSGLDTQYF.

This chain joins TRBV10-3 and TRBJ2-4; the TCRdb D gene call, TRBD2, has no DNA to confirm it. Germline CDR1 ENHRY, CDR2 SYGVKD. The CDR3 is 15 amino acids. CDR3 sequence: CATGGSGGDGNIQYF.

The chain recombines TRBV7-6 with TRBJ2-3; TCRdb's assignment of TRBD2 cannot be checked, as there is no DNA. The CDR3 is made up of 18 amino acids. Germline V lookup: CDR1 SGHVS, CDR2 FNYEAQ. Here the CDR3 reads CASSLGLAGGPSTDTQYF.

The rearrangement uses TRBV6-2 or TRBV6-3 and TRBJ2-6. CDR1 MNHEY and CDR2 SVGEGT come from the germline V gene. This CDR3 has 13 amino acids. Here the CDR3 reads CASSPDGANVLTF.

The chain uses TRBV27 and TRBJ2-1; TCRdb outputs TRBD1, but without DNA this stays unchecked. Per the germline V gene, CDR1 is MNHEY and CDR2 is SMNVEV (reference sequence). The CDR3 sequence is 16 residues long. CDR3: CASSGMGRGVYNEQFF.

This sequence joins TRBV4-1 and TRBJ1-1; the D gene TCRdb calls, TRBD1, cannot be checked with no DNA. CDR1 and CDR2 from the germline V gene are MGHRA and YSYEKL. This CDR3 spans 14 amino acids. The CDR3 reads CASSQWTKNTEAFF.

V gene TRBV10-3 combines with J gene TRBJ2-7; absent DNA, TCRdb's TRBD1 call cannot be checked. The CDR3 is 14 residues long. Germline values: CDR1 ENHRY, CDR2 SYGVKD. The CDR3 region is CAIRGTGGLLEQYF.

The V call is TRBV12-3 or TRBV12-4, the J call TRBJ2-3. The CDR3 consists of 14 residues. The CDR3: CASSSDASWDTQYF.

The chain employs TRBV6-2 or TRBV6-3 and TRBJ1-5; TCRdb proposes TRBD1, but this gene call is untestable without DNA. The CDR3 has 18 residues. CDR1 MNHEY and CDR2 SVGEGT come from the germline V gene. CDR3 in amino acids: CASSYTGTGAGGNQPQHF.

CDR3 residues: CASSADRSYGYTF. This chain connects TRBV6-5 to TRBJ1-2; TCRdb names TRBD1, which stays unverified in the absence of DNA. This CDR3 is 13 amino acids long. Germline CDR1 is MNHEY and CDR2 is SVGAGI.

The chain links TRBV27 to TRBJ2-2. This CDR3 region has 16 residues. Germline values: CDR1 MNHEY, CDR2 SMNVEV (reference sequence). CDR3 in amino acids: CASSFYRRTNTGELFF.

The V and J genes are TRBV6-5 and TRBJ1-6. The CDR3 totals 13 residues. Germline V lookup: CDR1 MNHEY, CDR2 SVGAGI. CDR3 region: CASSYGEISPLHF.

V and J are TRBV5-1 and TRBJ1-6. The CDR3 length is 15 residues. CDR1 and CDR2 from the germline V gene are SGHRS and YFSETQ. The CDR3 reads CASSLDQLYNSPLHF.

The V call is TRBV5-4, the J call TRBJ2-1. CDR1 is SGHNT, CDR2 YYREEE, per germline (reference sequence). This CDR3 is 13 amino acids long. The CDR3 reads CASSPRPYNEQFF.

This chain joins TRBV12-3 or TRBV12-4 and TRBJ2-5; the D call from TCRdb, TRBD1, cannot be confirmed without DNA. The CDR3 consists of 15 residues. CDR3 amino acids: CASTPPGQNQETQYF.